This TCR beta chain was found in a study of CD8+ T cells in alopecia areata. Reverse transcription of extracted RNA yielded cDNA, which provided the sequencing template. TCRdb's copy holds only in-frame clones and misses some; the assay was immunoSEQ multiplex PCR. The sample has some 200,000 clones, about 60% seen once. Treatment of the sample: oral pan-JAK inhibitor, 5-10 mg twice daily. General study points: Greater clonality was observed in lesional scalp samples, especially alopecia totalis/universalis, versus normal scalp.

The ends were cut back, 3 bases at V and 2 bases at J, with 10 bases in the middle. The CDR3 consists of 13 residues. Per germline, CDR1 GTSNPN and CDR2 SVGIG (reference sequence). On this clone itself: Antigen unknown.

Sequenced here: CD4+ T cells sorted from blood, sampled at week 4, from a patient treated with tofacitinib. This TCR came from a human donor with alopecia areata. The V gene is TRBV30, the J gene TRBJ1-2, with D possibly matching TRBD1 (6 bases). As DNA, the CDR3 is TGTGCCTGGAGCGGACAGTTGAACTATGGCTACACCTTC. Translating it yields CAWSGQLNYGYTF. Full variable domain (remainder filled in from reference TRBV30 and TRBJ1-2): SQTIHQWPATLVQPVGSPLSLECTVEGTSNPNLYWYRQAAGRGLQLLFYSVGIGQISSEVPQNLSASRPQDRQFILSSKKLLLSDSGFYLCAWSGQLNYGYTFGSGTRLTVV.